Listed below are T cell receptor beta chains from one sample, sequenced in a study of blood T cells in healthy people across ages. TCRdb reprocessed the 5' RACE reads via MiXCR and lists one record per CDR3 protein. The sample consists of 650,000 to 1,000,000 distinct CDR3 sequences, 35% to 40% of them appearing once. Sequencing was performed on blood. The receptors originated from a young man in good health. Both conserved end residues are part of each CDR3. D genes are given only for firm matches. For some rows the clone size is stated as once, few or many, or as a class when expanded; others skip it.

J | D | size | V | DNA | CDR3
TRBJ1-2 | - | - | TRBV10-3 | TGTGCCACGGGGAGGGAATTTGGTGGCTACACCTTC | CATGREFGGYTF
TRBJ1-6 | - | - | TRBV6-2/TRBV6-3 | TGTGCCAGCAGTTCCCATCGAGGGTTATCTTCACCCCTCCACTTT | CASSSHRGLSSPLHF
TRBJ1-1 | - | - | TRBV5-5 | TGTACCAGCAGCTTGGGGTGGAGCACTGAAGCTTTCTTT | CTSSLGWSTEAFF
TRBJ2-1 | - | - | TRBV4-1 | TGCGCCAGCAGCCAAGTTCGAATTGGGGAGCGGCCTCAGTTCTTC | CASSQVRIGERPQFF
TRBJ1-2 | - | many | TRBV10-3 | TGTGCCATCAGTACCGCTCCGGGAGATGGCTACACCTTC | CAISTAPGDGYTF
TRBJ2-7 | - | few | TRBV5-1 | TGCGCCAGCAGCAAGAGCAGCTTCTCCTACGAGCAGTACTTC | CASSKSSFSYEQYF
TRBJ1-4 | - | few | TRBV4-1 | TGCGCCAGCAGCCAAGAGATGGGGGAGGTTGAAAAACTGTTTTTT | CASSQEMGEVEKLFF
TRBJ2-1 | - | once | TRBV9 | TGTGCCAGCAGCGTAGGGAAATACAATGAGCAGTTCTTC | CASSVGKYNEQFF
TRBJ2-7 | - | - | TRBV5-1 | TGCGCCAGCAGCTTAACCGGGACGCCCTACAAGCAGTACTTC | CASSLTGTPYKQYF
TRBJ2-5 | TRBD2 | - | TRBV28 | TGTGCCAGCCTTTTAGCGGGGGGGAAGCCCAATGAGCAGTACTTC | CASLLAGGKPNEQYF
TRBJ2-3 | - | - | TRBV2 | TGTGCCACCCTTGGGCAGGCGAGGGCAGATACGCAGTATTTT | CATLGQARADTQYF
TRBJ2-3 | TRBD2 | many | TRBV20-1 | TGCAGTGCTAGTAAGGCGACTAGCGGGGTAGATACGCAGTATTTT | CSASKATSGVDTQYF
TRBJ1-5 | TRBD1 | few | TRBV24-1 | TGTGCCACCAGTGACTGGGGGACAGGGCCTAGCAATCAGCCCCAGCATTTT | CATSDWGTGPSNQPQHF
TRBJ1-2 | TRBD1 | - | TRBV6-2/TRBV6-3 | TGTGCCAGCAGACGGGCTGGAAGGACAGGGGAAGGCTACACCTTC | CASRRAGRTGEGYTF
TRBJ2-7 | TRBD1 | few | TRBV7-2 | TGTGCCAGCACCATTGGACAGGGCTCCTATAATGAGCAGTACTTC | CASTIGQGSYNEQYF
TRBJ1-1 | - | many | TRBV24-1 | TGTGCCACAAAAGACAGAGAGGGCATCCGGCGGATTCCTGAAGCTTTCTTT | CATKDREGIRRIPEAFF